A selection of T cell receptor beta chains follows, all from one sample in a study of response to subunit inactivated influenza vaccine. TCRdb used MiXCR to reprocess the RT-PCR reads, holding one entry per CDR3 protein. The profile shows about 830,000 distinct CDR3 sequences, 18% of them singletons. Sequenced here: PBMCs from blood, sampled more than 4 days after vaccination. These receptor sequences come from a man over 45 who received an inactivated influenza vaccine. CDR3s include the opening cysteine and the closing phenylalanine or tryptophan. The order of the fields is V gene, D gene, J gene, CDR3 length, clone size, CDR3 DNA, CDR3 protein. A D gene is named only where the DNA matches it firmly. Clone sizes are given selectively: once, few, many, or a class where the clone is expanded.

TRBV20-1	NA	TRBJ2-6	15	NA	TGCAGTGCTAGAGATAAGCGATCTGGGGCCAACGTCCTGACTTTC	CSARDKRSGANVLTF
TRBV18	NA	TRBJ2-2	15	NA	TGTGCCAGCTCATCGGGACATCGGAACACCGGGGAGCTGTTTTTT	CASSSGHRNTGELFF
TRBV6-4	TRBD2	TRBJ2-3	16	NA	TGTGCCAGCAGTGCGACTAGCGGGAGTAGCGCAGATACGCAGTATTTT	CASSATSGSSADTQYF
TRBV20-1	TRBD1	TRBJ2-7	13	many	TGCAGTGCTGGGGACAGCCTTTCCTACGAGCAGTACTTC	CSAGDSLSYEQYF
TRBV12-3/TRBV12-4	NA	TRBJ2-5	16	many	TGTGCCAGCAGTTTAGCAGGGGCTCACCGCCAAGAGACCCAGTACTTC	CASSLAGAHRQETQYF
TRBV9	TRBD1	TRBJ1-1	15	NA	TGTGCCAGCAGCGCCCAACAGACAGGGTTGGATGAAGCTTTCTTT	CASSAQQTGLDEAFF
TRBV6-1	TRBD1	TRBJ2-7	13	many	TGTGCCAGCAGTCCGGGACAGGGTTCCGAGCAGTACTTC	CASSPGQGSEQYF
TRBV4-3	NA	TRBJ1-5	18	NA	TGCGCCAGCAGCCAAGAGCCAGCACGGGCAGGTAGCAATCAGCCCCAGCATTTT	CASSQEPARAGSNQPQHF
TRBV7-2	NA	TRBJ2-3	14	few	TGTGCCAGCAGCTTATATTTTGAACTGAGTACGCAGTATTTT	CASSLYFELSTQYF
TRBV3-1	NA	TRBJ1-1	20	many	TGTGCCAGCAGCCAAGGGGTCCAGGGGTATAATGCTGCGGGGAACACTGAAGCTTTCTTT	CASSQGVQGYNAAGNTEAFF
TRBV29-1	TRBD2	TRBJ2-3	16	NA	TGCAGCGTTGACCCTCTGCTAGCGGGGCACACAGATACGCAGTATTTT	CSVDPLLAGHTDTQYF
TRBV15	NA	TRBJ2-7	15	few	TGTGCCACCAGCAGAGACCTCTCACAAACCTACGAGCAGTACTTC	CATSRDLSQTYEQYF
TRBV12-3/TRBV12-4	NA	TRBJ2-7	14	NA	TGTGCCAGCAGTTTTTGGGTAGGGAAAGGCGAGCAGTACTTC	CASSFWVGKGEQYF
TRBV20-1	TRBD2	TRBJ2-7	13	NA	TGCAGTGGGCGGCGGGGGGTTTCCTACGAGCAGTACTTC	CSGRRGVSYEQYF
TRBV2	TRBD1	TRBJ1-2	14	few	TGTGCCAGCAGGGGGACAGGGGATAACTATGGCTACACCTTC	CASRGTGDNYGYTF
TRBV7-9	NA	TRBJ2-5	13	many	TGTGCCAGCGGAGCCTGGTACCAAGAGACCCAGTACTTC	CASGAWYQETQYF
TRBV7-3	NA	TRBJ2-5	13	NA	TGTGCCAGCAGCTCGGACAACCAAGAGACCCAGTACTTC	CASSSDNQETQYF
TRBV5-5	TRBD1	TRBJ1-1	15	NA	TGTGCCAGCAGCTCACGGGGGACAGGGGGCTCTGAAGCTTTCTTT	CASSSRGTGGSEAFF
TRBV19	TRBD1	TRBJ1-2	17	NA	TGTGCCAGTAGTATAGTAGGTGGCGTAAGGACAGGGGATGGCTACACCTTC	CASSIVGGVRTGDGYTF
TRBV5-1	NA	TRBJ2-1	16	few	TGCGCCAGCAGCTTGGAGTCGGCGTCCCCCTACAATGAGCAGTTCTTC	CASSLESASPYNEQFF
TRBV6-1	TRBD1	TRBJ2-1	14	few	TGTGCCAGCAGAACCGACAGGGAAGAGAATGAGCAGTTCTTC	CASRTDREENEQFF
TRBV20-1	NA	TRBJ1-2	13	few	TGCAGTGCCGGACGGGGCACCTTGAATGGCTACACCTTC	CSAGRGTLNGYTF
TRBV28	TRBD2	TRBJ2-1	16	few	TGTGCCAGCAGTTCGCGGTCTAGCGGGATGTTGTATGAGCAGTTCTTC	CASSSRSSGMLYEQFF
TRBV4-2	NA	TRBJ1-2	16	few	TGTGCCAGCAGCCAAGAGACACGCCGTCGCTCCTTCGGCTACACCTTC	CASSQETRRRSFGYTF
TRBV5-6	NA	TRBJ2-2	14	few	TGTGCCAGCAGCTTGGAGCTACGGGGCGGGGAGCTGTTTTTT	CASSLELRGGELFF
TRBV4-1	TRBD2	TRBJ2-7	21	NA	TGCGCCAGCAGCCGCATTCTTGGTGGACTAGCGGGGTCCTCGTTCACCTACGAGCAGTACTTC	CASSRILGGLAGSSFTYEQYF
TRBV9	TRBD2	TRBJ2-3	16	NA	TGTGCCAGCAGCGTAGATCCTAGCGGGAGTTCAGATACGCAGTATTTT	CASSVDPSGSSDTQYF
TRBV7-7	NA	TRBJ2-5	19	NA	TGTGCCAGCAGCTCCCAAGCGTCGAAAGACGTAAGGACTCGAGAGACCCAGTACTTC	CASSSQASKDVRTRETQYF
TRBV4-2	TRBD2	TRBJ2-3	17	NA	TGTGCCAGCAGCCGAACCAGGGACTATAGCGGGAGAGATACGCAGTATTTT	CASSRTRDYSGRDTQYF
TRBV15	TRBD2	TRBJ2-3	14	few	TGTGCCACCAGCAGCCGTCGGGAGGGGGTTACGCAGTATTTT	CATSSRREGVTQYF
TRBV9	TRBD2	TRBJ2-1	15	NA	TGTGCCAGCAGCTGGAGGCGGGAGTTCGACAATGAGCAGTTCTTC	CASSWRREFDNEQFF
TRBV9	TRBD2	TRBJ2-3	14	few	TGTGCCAGCAGCGTCATTTACGGGGGGGATACGCAGTATTTT	CASSVIYGGDTQYF
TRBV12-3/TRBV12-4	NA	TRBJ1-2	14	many	TGTGCCAGCAGTTTAGGTCAAGCTAACTATGGCTACACCTTC	CASSLGQANYGYTF
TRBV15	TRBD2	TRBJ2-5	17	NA	TGTGCCACCAGCAGACAACGGACTAGCTTTATTACGGAGACCCAGTACTTC	CATSRQRTSFITETQYF
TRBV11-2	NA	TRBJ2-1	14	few	TGTGCCAGCAGCTTAGATCGTGGCGGGGGCGAGCAGTTCTTC	CASSLDRGGGEQFF
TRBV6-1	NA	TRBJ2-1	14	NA	TGTGCCAGCAGCTTTTCTGATCCGGGCGATGAGCAGTTCTTC	CASSFSDPGDEQFF
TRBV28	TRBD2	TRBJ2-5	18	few	TGTGCCAGCAGTCCCGGACTACTAGCGGGGGGGAACCAAGAGACCCAGTACTTC	CASSPGLLAGGNQETQYF
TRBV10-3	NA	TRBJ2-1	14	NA	TGTGCCATCAGCACCCTGGCGGAGGACAATGAGCAGTTCTTC	CAISTLAEDNEQFF
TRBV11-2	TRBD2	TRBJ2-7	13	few	TGTGCCAGCAGCTTAGGACTAGCGGTCGAGCAGTACTTC	CASSLGLAVEQYF
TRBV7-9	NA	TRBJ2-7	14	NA	TGTGCCAGCAGCCCAAGGGAAGGCAAGTACGAGCAGTACTTC	CASSPREGKYEQYF
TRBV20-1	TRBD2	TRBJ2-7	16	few	TGCAGTGCTAGAGATTATCTTCCAGCGGGAGCTGGCGAGCAGTACTTC	CSARDYLPAGAGEQYF
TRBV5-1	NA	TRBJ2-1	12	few	TGCGCCAGCAGCTTTACGGGTGGCGAGCAGTTCTTC	CASSFTGGEQFF